This TCR beta chain stems from a study of shared clonotypes between healthy human individuals. Some clones are missing from TCRdb's copy, which holds only in-frame ones; the method was immunoSEQ multiplex PCR. Counted here are 950,000 to 1,300,000 clones, roughly 80% occurring once; the ten biggest clones make up about 1.4%. CDR1 is MNHNY and CDR2 is SVGAGI in the germline V gene (reference sequence). CDR3 length: 14 amino acids. Sequenced material: memory CD4+ T cells sorted from blood. Sample subset: CD45RA-negative fraction. The gene calls are TRBV6-6 and TRBJ2-5; possible D gene TRBD1, 6 bases. The DNA end is a closer match to TRBJ2-7, so the J assignment may be wrong. This TCR was sampled from a man aged 18-30 years in good health. For the CDR3, the DNA is TGTGCCAGCAGCGGGACAATCCGCTCCTACGAGCAGTACTTC. The encoded protein is CASSGTIRSYEQYF.